These 23 T cell receptor beta chains were sequenced from one sample in a study of cytomegalovirus exposure and HLA in healthy donors. TCRdb's table, derived via immunoSEQ multiplex PCR, lists solely in-frame clones and lacks some. The table lists some 64,000 clones, 95% to 98% of them singletons, with around 1.6% in the top ten. Input material: PBMCs. Every receptor here comes from a woman under 30 in good health and CMV-seropositive.

This sequence joins TRBV9 and TRBJ2-3, with D possibly TRBD2 on 5 matching bases. The CDR3 consists of 13 residues. V lost 0 bases and J 11 bases, leaving 13 bases between the germline ends. Germline lookup yields CDR1 SGDLS and CDR2 YYNGEE. The CDR3 DNA reads TGTGCCAGCAGCGTAGCTCTGGGAGTGGAGCAGTATTTT. Protein: CASSVALGVEQYF.

The chain combines TRBV6-4 with TRBJ2-1; D is uncertain. The CDR3 runs 13 residues. V lost 3 bases and J 6 bases, leaving 9 bases between the germline ends. Germline values: CDR1 MRHNA, CDR2 SNTAGT. The CDR3 nucleotides are TGTGCCAGCAGTGAGTCAGAAATCAATGAGCAGTTCTTC. It codes for CASSESEINEQFF.

The table lists this clone with a few counts. The chain is built from TRBV5-1 and TRBJ2-2; 9 nucleotides align to TRBD2. From germline, CDR1 is SGHRS and CDR2 YFSETQ. J was trimmed by 6 bases and V by 1 base; bases with no gene match: 1. CDR3 length: 14 amino acids. CDR3 in DNA: TGCGCCAGCAGCTTGACTAGCGGGCCCGGGGAGCTGTTTTTT. Its protein product is CASSLTSGPGELFF.

This chain joins TRBV10-3 and TRBJ1-3, with TRBD1 identical over 9 bases. The CDR3 length is 14 residues. The V gene end was trimmed by 6 bases and the J gene end by 3 bases; junction bases not matched to a gene: 3. In germline, CDR1 is ENHRY, CDR2 SYGVKD. CDR3 sequence (DNA): TGTGCCATCAGGGGGACAGGGAATGGAAACACCATATATTTT. Its translation: CAIRGTGNGNTIYF.

The rearrangement joins TRBV7-3 to TRBJ2-1; 9 bases fit TRBD2. The CDR3 totals 16 residues. V shed 5 bases and J 4 bases; nucleotides not matched to a gene: 9. CDR1 and CDR2 (germline): SGHTA, FQGTGA. The CDR3 region is CASSPRAGGDYNEQFF. As DNA, the CDR3 is TGTGCCAGCAGCCCCCGAGCGGGAGGTGATTACAATGAGCAGTTCTTC.

On this clone itself: At one end, the junction sequence differs from germline, possibly due to a read error. This chain uses TRBV20-1 with TRBJ2-7, with a weak D call TRBD2 (6 bases). Germline values: CDR1 DFQATT, CDR2 SNEGSKA (reference sequence). The CDR3 runs 11 residues. The CDR3 here is CSARDGRERYF. The CDR3 DNA follows: TGCAGTGCTAGGGACGGCCGGGAGCGGTACTTC.

The gene calls are TRBV4-1 and TRBJ2-1; maybe TRBD2 (7 bases). The CDR3 contains 20 residues. Trimming shortened V by 0 bases and J by 1 base, and 22 bases separated the two germline ends. CDR1 is MGHRA, CDR2 YSYEKL, per germline. CDR3 coding DNA: TGCGCCAGCAGCCAAGAAAGGAACGCGAGGGGAGGGGGGTCCTACAATGAGCAGTTCTTC. This sequence encodes CASSQERNARGGGSYNEQFF.

This rearrangement joins TRBV19 to TRBJ1-1; 7 bases line up with TRBD1. Germline loops: CDR1 LNHDA, CDR2 SQIVND (reference sequence). The CDR3 covers 13 residues. Germline trimming cut 4 bases from V and 6 bases from J; bases unmatched to any gene: 5. CDR3 in amino acids: CASSRNRGPEAFF. As DNA, the CDR3 is TGTGCCAGTAGTAGAAACAGGGGCCCTGAAGCTTTCTTT.

The rearrangement uses TRBV7-2 and TRBJ2-1; weak D call: TRBD2 (6 bases). V dropped 5 bases and J dropped 6 bases, with 17 bases sitting between them. This CDR3 comprises 15 residues. Looked up from germline, CDR1 is SGHTA and CDR2 is FQGNSA. The CDR3 spells CASSLDVSGVNEQFF. The CDR3 DNA follows: TGTGCCAGCAGCCTTGACGTTTCGGGAGTCAATGAGCAGTTCTTC.

The V call is TRBV7-3, the J call TRBJ2-1, with D perhaps matching TRBD1 (7 bases). The germline V and J ends were trimmed by 5 bases and 7 bases, with 18 bases remaining between them. The CDR3 spans 15 residues. From germline, CDR1 is SGHTA and CDR2 FQGTGA. This chain's CDR3 is CASSLQGGAANEQFF. DNA of the CDR3: TGTGCCAGCAGCCTCCAGGGGGGAGCGGCTAATGAGCAGTTCTTC.

This chain connects TRBV27 to TRBJ2-7; D is unclear. Trimming took off 6 bases at V and 3 bases at J, with 15 bases between the two ends. Germline CDR1 and CDR2: MNHEY and SMNVEV (reference sequence). The CDR3 covers 14 residues. In DNA, the CDR3 is TGTGCCAGCAGCCCGGCCTCGCGGTACTACGAGCAGTACTTC. Translation: CASSPASRYYEQYF.

The CDR3 DNA follows: TGTGCCTGGACCTTTCCCGACAGACGTAACTACGAGCAGTACTTC. Translated, it gives CAWTFPDRRNYEQYF. V usage is TRBV30 and J usage is TRBJ2-7; TRBD1 might be the D (5 bases). This CDR3 is built from 15 residues. Trimming took off 4 bases at V and 3 bases at J, with 19 bases between the two ends. The germline V gene encodes CDR1 GTSNPN and CDR2 SVGIG (reference sequence).

The chain is built from TRBV19 and TRBJ1-3; D is undetermined. V was cut by 6 bases and J by 2 bases, with 8 bases left in between. Germline V gene data show CDR1 as LNHDA and CDR2 as SQIVND (reference sequence). The CDR3 has 13 amino acids. CDR3 protein: CASSELPGNTIYF. Written as DNA, the CDR3 is TGTGCCAGTAGCGAGCTTCCTGGAAACACCATATATTTT.

This chain connects TRBV29-1 to TRBJ2-7; D is unclear. Trimming removed 2 bases from V and 0 bases from J, with 8 bases in between. The CDR3 is made up of 13 amino acids. Looked up from germline, CDR1 is SQVTM and CDR2 is ANQGSEA. In DNA form, the CDR3 reads TGCAGCGTTGAATCCCCTATCTCCTACGAGCAGTACTTC. Encoded protein: CSVESPISYEQYF.

The chain links TRBV7-9 to TRBJ1-1; weak D call: TRBD1 (6 bases). Germline-derived CDR1 and CDR2 are SEHNR and FQNEAQ (reference sequence). This CDR3 contains 13 residues. The V gene lost 1 base and the J gene lost 6 bases, with 9 bases spanning the gap. CDR3 sequence (DNA): TGTGCCAGCAGCTTAGAGGGGGGGGCTGAAGCTTTCTTT. This codes for CASSLEGGAEAFF.

This clone was seen a single time. V usage is TRBV5-6 and J usage is TRBJ2-7; 8 nucleotides align to TRBD1. CDR1 SGHDT and CDR2 YYEEEE come from the germline V gene. CDR3 length equals 14 residues. Trimming removed 8 bases from V and 0 bases from J; junction bases left unmatched: 7. For the CDR3, the DNA is TGTGCCAGTCGGACCGGGACAGGCTCCTACGAGCAGTACTTC. As protein: CASRTGTGSYEQYF.

The chain employs TRBV20-1 and TRBJ2-5, with D hard to call. Trimming pared 2 bases from V and 5 bases from J, leaving 6 bases between. This CDR3 contains 11 residues. Germline V lookup: CDR1 DFQATT, CDR2 SNEGSKA (reference sequence). The CDR3: CSARSFETQYF. The CDR3 coding sequence is TGCAGTGCTAGATCGTTTGAGACCCAGTACTTC.

DNA for the CDR3: TGTGCCAGCAGTCGCCAGGGGAGTTCAAACAATGAGCAGTTCTTC. It yields the protein CASSRQGSSNNEQFF. The genes are TRBV7-6 and TRBJ2-1, with D maybe TRBD1 (6 bases). The V gene lost 6 bases and the J gene lost 5 bases, with 17 bases spanning the gap. The germline CDR1 and CDR2 sequences are SGHVS and FNYEAQ. This CDR3 contains 15 residues.

This chain links TRBV4-1 with TRBJ1-3; D is uncertain. The CDR3 loop spans 15 amino acids. Germline CDR1 is MGHRA and CDR2 is YSYEKL. V lost 4 bases to trimming and J lost 0 bases, with 10 bases between them. CDR3 in amino acids: CASSRTKDSGNTIYF. The CDR3, as DNA: TGCGCCAGCAGCCGCACTAAAGACTCTGGAAACACCATATATTTT.

This chain connects TRBV16 to TRBJ2-7, with 11 bases identical to TRBD1. The CDR3 extends over 14 amino acids. V was pared by 3 bases and J by 7 bases, with 5 bases of the junction left unmatched. CDR1 KGHSY and CDR2 FQNENV come from the germline V gene. The CDR3 DNA follows: TGTGCCAGCAGCCACCCGGACAGGGGGCTTGAGCAGTACTTC. It translates to CASSHPDRGLEQYF.

The rearrangement uses TRBV28 and TRBJ2-2; D remains unclear. Trimming stripped 11 bases from V and 4 bases from J, with 11 bases between. Germline-derived CDR1 and CDR2 are MDHEN and SYDVKM. The CDR3 has 12 residues. The CDR3 DNA follows: TGTGCCGTCGGAGTGAGCACCGGGGAGCTGTTTTTT. Its protein product is CAVGVSTGELFF.

The chain uses TRBV18 and TRBJ2-3; TRBD2 agrees at 9 bases. The length of the CDR3 is 14 residues. The germline CDR1 and CDR2 sequences are KGHSH and LQKENI. With V trimmed by 2 bases and J by 4 bases, 1 base remained unmatched. CDR3 sequence (DNA): TGTGCCAGCTCACCAGGGACTAGCCCAGATACGCAGTATTTT. Protein product: CASSPGTSPDTQYF.

This sequence joins TRBV21-1 and TRBJ2-2; the table calls TRBD1, which could not be checked here. TRBV21-1 is a pseudogene segment. CDR3 size: 17 residues. The CDR3 DNA reads TGTGCCAGCAGCACCCCCCTCGGGACAGGGGCCACCGGGGAGCTGTTTTTT. It encodes CASSTPLGTGATGELFF.